The clone carrying this T cell receptor beta chain appeared a few times. One end of the junction fails to match germline, which may point to a read error. RNA transcripts were the template for amplifying TCR beta CDR3 regions. The primer set for the first-round RT-PCR of the TCR CDR3 was HTBI. One entry per CDR3 protein results from TCRdb running MiXCR on the multiplex PCR reads. The table lists about 350,000 distinct CDR3 sequences, more than 11% of them singletons. This CDR3 comprises 16 residues. Per germline, CDR1 SGHVT and CDR2 SQSDAQ. This entry belongs to a study of T cells in Graves' hyperthyroidism and ophthalmopathy.

Source material: blood. This chain joins TRBV7-4 and TRBJ2-7, with 9 nucleotides matching TRBD1. The receptor was derived from a young woman with Graves' hyperthyroidism. CDR3 sequence (DNA): TGTGCCAGCGCGGCCCTGTCCGGGACAGGGCATCTAGGTTACCACTTC. Protein product: CASAALSGTGHLGYHF. Filled out from reference TRBV7-4 and TRBJ2-7, the complete variable domain reads GAGVSQSPRYKVAKRGRDVALRCDSISGHVTLYWYRQTLGQGSEVLTYSQSDAQRDKSGRPSGRFSAERPERSVSTLKIQRTEQGDSAVYLCASAALSGTGHLGYHFGPGTRLTVT.